These 21 T cell receptor beta chains came from one sample sequenced in a study of cytomegalovirus exposure and HLA in healthy donors. Primers included in the PCR were 60 Vbeta and 13 Jbeta primers. Clones were sequenced by immunoSEQ multiplex PCR, and TCRdb holds only the in-frame ones, with some missing. This sample yields fewer than 250,000 clones, of which roughly four fifths are seen a single time; around 9.6% belongs to the top ten. Sample: PBMCs. The receptors derive from a woman between 50 and 59 years old in good health and CMV-seropositive.

The V and J genes are TRBV7-9 and TRBJ2-7; TRBD1 agrees at 11 bases. Germline V gene data show CDR1 as SEHNR and CDR2 as FQNEAQ (reference sequence). The CDR3 is made up of 15 amino acids. Trimming cost V 2 bases and J 6 bases; bases outside gene matches: 6. The CDR3 bases are TGTGCCAGCAGCTTATCCGGGACAGGGGGTTCCGAGCAGTACTTC. Protein product: CASSLSGTGGSEQYF.

This chain connects TRBV4-1 to TRBJ2-2, with 8 bases matching TRBD1. The CDR3 runs 17 residues. V shed 3 bases and J 1 base; nucleotides not matched to a gene: 7. From germline, CDR1 is MGHRA and CDR2 YSYEKL. CDR3 coding DNA: TGCGCCAGCAGCCATCAGGGGGCCCTAGTGAACACCGGGGAGCTGTTTTTT. It is translated as CASSHQGALVNTGELFF.

The chain uses TRBV14 and TRBJ1-1, with D possibly TRBD1 on 5 matching bases. V shed 5 bases and J shed 6 bases, with 13 bases lying between them. The germline gives CDR1 SGHDN, CDR2 FVKESK. CDR3 size: 13 residues. CDR3 DNA: TGTGCCAGCAGCTTCGACAGATTTTCTGAAGCTTTCTTT. Protein product: CASSFDRFSEAFF.

The V and J genes are TRBV5-1 and TRBJ2-5; 12 nucleotides agree with TRBD1. This CDR3 is 16 amino acids long. V shed 0 bases, J shed 5 bases, and the junction held 5 bases outside the gene matches. Germline-derived CDR1 and CDR2 are SGHRS and YFSETQ. The CDR3 DNA reads TGCGCCAGCAGCTTGGAGGGACAGGGGGCGTCGGAGACCCAGTACTTC. Translated, it gives CASSLEGQGASETQYF.

The CDR3 DNA reads as TGTGCCAGCAGCGTAGACCAGGGCCACTATGGCTACACCTTC. It codes for CASSVDQGHYGYTF. V usage is TRBV9 and J usage is TRBJ1-2; D might be TRBD1 (5 bases). CDR1 is SGDLS and CDR2 is YYNGEE in the germline V gene. Between the trimmed V and J ends, which lost 0 bases and 3 bases, there was a span of 9 bases. The CDR3 loop spans 14 amino acids.

The J gene is TRBJ2-1, the V gene TRBV4-1; TRBD2 aligns across 11 bases. The germline V gene has CDR1 MGHRA and CDR2 YSYEKL. The CDR3 consists of 15 residues. V was pared by 1 base and J by 7 bases, with 3 bases of the junction left unmatched. Here the CDR3 DNA reads TGCGCCAGCAGCCAAGGGGGACTAGCGGAAAATGAGCAGTTCTTC. It is translated as CASSQGGLAENEQFF.

The J gene is TRBJ1-6, the V gene TRBV28, with 7 nucleotides matching TRBD1. The V and J ends lost 6 bases and 12 bases, in that order; junction bases with no gene match: 11. Germline values: CDR1 MDHEN, CDR2 SYDVKM. The CDR3 has 14 residues. DNA of the CDR3: TGTGCCAGCAGCTATGGACAGGAGCCTAGACCCCTCCACTTT. Residues: CASSYGQEPRPLHF.

The chain uses TRBV6-5 and TRBJ1-1; 7 bases are a match to TRBD1. The CDR3 consists of 14 residues. CDR1 and CDR2 (germline): MNHEY, SVGAGI. After removal of 6 bases from V and 1 base from J, the junction contained 5 bases not matched to a gene. The chain's CDR3 is CASRATGRNTEAFF. Written as DNA, the CDR3 is TGTGCCAGCAGAGCGACAGGGAGGAACACTGAAGCTTTCTTT.

The V call is TRBV7-2, the J call TRBJ2-3; a possible D gene is TRBD1 (5 bases). The V end was cut by 5 bases, the J end by 7 bases, with 19 bases between. Germline assignment: CDR1 SGHTA and CDR2 FQGNSA. The CDR3 consists of 15 residues. CDR3 sequence (DNA): TGTGCCAGCAGCGATAGCCCGCAGGGTGTTTATACGCAGTATTTT. It yields the protein CASSDSPQGVYTQYF.

The chain recombines TRBV28 with TRBJ2-7, with D unclear. The CDR3 is 12 residues long. V gave up 6 bases and J gave up 5 bases, with 11 bases separating them. CDR1 and CDR2 (germline): MDHEN, SYDVKM. The CDR3 DNA reads as TGTGCCAGCAGCTCCCAAGACAACGAGCAGTACTTC. This gives the protein CASSSQDNEQYF.

The rearrangement uses TRBV19 and TRBJ2-5; 8 nucleotides match TRBD1. The length of the CDR3 is 13 residues. The V gene's germline CDR1 is LNHDA and CDR2 SQIVND (reference sequence). The ends lost 6 bases at V and 5 bases at J; junction bases unmatched: 5. As DNA, the CDR3 is TGTGCCAGTAGCCCAAACAGGGGGGAGACCCAGTACTTC. Amino acid sequence: CASSPNRGETQYF.

V and J are TRBV5-8 and TRBJ1-1; D is unclear. V dropped 0 bases and J dropped 6 bases, with 18 bases sitting between them. In germline, CDR1 is SGHTS, CDR2 YDEGEE. This CDR3 contains 16 residues. In DNA form, the CDR3 reads TGTGCCAGCAGCTTGGTTTCGTTCGGAGGGTCCCCTGAAGCTTTCTTT. Translating it yields CASSLVSFGGSPEAFF.

The chain couples TRBV27 to TRBJ1-5, with D unresolved. CDR3 length: 13 residues. The V end was cut by 3 bases, the J end by 4 bases, with 7 bases between. Germline V gene lookup returns CDR1 MNHEY and CDR2 SMNVEV (reference sequence). CDR3 DNA sequence: TGTGCCAGCAGTTTTCGGAGAAATCAGCCCCAGCATTTT. As protein: CASSFRRNQPQHF.

The gene calls are TRBV11-2 and TRBJ2-3; D is undetermined. Germline V gene sequence: CDR1 SGHAT, CDR2 FQNNGV. The CDR3 spans 13 residues. Between the trimmed V and J ends, which lost 2 bases and 5 bases, there was a span of 8 bases. CDR3 nucleotides: TGTGCCAGCAGCTTACCCGTCCGAGATACGCAGTATTTT. Translating it yields CASSLPVRDTQYF.

This chain uses TRBV7-2 with TRBJ2-1; 8 bases are a match to TRBD1. The CDR3 contains 15 residues. From germline, CDR1 is SGHTA and CDR2 FQGNSA. After removal of 1 base from V and 4 bases from J, the junction contained 3 bases not matched to a gene. For the CDR3, the DNA is TGTGCCAGCAGCTTAGGGACAGGGTCATACAATGAGCAGTTCTTC. Its translation: CASSLGTGSYNEQFF.

The CDR3 DNA is TGCAGCGTTGAAGACAGGGGACCCTATGGCTACACCTTC. It is translated as CSVEDRGPYGYTF. This chain links TRBV29-1 with TRBJ1-2, with D perhaps TRBD1 (6 bases). CDR1 is SQVTM and CDR2 is ANQGSEA in the germline V gene. The CDR3 sequence is 13 residues long. Trimming removed 0 bases at V and 4 bases at J, with 9 bases between.

A single count supports this clone. The rearrangement links TRBV19 to TRBJ2-1; 15 bases match TRBD2. With V trimmed by 6 bases and J by 2 bases, 2 bases remained unmatched. Germline assignment: CDR1 LNHDA and CDR2 SQIVND (reference sequence). The CDR3 spans 16 residues. CDR3 coding DNA: TGTGCCAGTAGCTGGACTAGCGGGGGGGCCTACAATGAGCAGTTCTTC. It encodes CASSWTSGGAYNEQFF.

The sample holds a few counts of this clone. The J gene is TRBJ1-3, the V gene TRBV19, with TRBD1 matching over 7 bases. Unmatched junction bases numbered 4, after V lost 5 bases and J lost 0 bases. CDR3 size: 15 residues. Germline V gene data show CDR1 as LNHDA and CDR2 as SQIVND (reference sequence). CDR3 sequence reads: CASSPGTASGNTIYF. The CDR3 region has the DNA TGTGCCAGTAGTCCCGGGACAGCCTCTGGAAACACCATATATTTT.

The chain is built from TRBV19 and TRBJ1-1; TRBD1 might be the D (5 bases). Germline-derived CDR1 and CDR2 are LNHDA and SQIVND (reference sequence). The V and J ends lost 8 bases and 4 bases respectively, with 11 bases between them. The CDR3 is 12 residues long. As DNA, the CDR3 is TGTGCCAGTTCCCAAGGGGCCACTGAAGCTTTCTTT. Translating gives CASSQGATEAFF.

The chain uses TRBV6-1 and TRBJ1-1; possibly TRBD1 for D (6 bases). CDR3 size: 17 residues. The germline V and J ends were trimmed by 0 bases and 9 bases, with 23 bases remaining between them. Germline CDR1 is MNHNS and CDR2 is SASEGT. The CDR3: CASSEALRIGDKWQAFF. In DNA form, the CDR3 reads TGTGCCAGCAGTGAAGCCCTTCGGATCGGGGACAAATGGCAAGCTTTCTTT.

The chain links TRBV4-1 to TRBJ2-7; TRBD1 aligns across 9 bases. This CDR3 is 18 amino acids long. Germline V gene sequence: CDR1 MGHRA, CDR2 YSYEKL. J lost 2 bases, V lost 4 bases, and 15 bases had no gene match. CDR3 loop: CASSRVLPGGQGTYEQYF. CDR3 bases: TGCGCCAGCAGCCGAGTGCTGCCCGGGGGACAGGGAACCTACGAGCAGTACTTC.